This TCR beta chain was sequenced during a study of T cells expressing NK-cell markers (dated by TCRdb to the early 2020s). Background for the entire study: TCR beta-chain repertoires were profiled in sorted CD3+CD56+NKG2C+, CD3+CD56+NKG2C- and CD3+CD56-NKG2C+ T-cell subsets from roughly eight donors. Among the eight sequenced donors, seven were HCMV-seropositive and one was HCMV-seronegative. The eight sequenced donors were randomly selected healthy volunteers, three men and five women. Sequencing of the libraries produced 2 x 150 bp reads on Illumina HiSeq 2000/2500, MiSeq or NextSeq. Beyond this particular receptor, the publication reports: In several donors, the dominant CD3+CD56+NKG2C+ clonotypes ranked among the top 10 CD8+ clonotypes, making up about 1.0-7.0% of CD8+ T cells. Those dominant clonotypes were again the most abundant among CD3+CD56-NKG2C+ cells in four donors, at about 25-60.1%. Whether the expanded NKG2C-expressing T cell clones were specific for HCMV antigens remained unclear.

Regarding this clonotype: Its antigen is not yet known.

Via the germline V gene (reference sequence), CDR1 is LGHDT and CDR2 YNNKEL. Taken from cysteine to phenylalanine, the CDR3 has 16 residues. This entry has no DNA. HCMV-specific IgG was detected in serum with a commercial ELISA kit to determine HCMV serostatus. Ficoll density gradient centrifugation was used to isolate peripheral blood mononuclear cells from blood. Sequencing relied on an Illumina HiSeq 2000. TCR beta cDNA libraries were made by 5'RACE template switching that added a universal primer site and unique molecular identifiers. Priming for cDNA synthesis came from the TCR beta constant segment, and two successive PCR amplification steps followed. As for how the authors treated the data: MIGEC handled demultiplexing of the reads and grouping by UMI, while MiTCR was used to assemble and quantify clonotypes. Only TCR cDNA sequences supported by at least two reads were kept to exclude erroneous sequences. The tcR package was used for downstream repertoire analysis, with clonotypes matched between fractions based on CDR3 nucleotide sequence plus V segment. VDJmatch was used to annotate antigen specificity against VDJdb, with one amino acid substitution in CDR3 allowed. Through TCRdb reprocessing, the reads give one entry per CDR3 protein sequence; DNA is omitted. The V and J calls here are based on TCRdb, not the publication. The sample table records 150,000 to 180,000 distinct CDR3 sequences. Clones ranked in the top ten supply roughly a third of the sample.

This receptor was identified in a woman in her 50s in good health. Donor details come from another sample of the same person, matched by shared clones. The chain joins TRBV3-1 to TRBJ2-5; the D gene TCRdb calls, TRBD2, cannot be checked with no DNA. The sequencing sample was made of blood T cells: a sorted CD56 or NKG2C T cell subset, CD4+ or CD8+ T cells, or bulk PBMC T cells (not recorded which). CDR3 loop: CASSHEERESEETQYF.